The 4 T cell receptor beta chains presented below share a single source sample, sequenced in a study of cytotoxic CD8 clonotypes in ibrutinib-treated CLL. The method was immunoSEQ multiplex PCR; TCRdb's version includes in-frame clones alone and lacks a portion of them. Of some 140,000 clones in the sample, approximately 90% were seen once. The sequencing used PBMCs, collected after 12 months of ibrutinib treatment. These receptor sequences come from a human donor with chronic lymphocytic leukemia.

The chain employs TRBV5-8 and TRBJ2-2; D gene uncertain. The CDR3 loop spans 14 amino acids. Germline CDR1 SGHTS, CDR2 YDEGEE. The V gene lost 1 base and the J gene lost 1 base, with 5 bases spanning the gap. This CDR3 reads CASSLFRNTGELFF. As DNA, the CDR3 is TGTGCCAGCAGCTTGTTCAGGAACACCGGGGAGCTGTTTTTT.

The chain has TRBV5-1 and TRBJ2-1; D uncertain. The length of the CDR3 is 13 residues. Germline V gives CDR1 SGHRS, CDR2 YFSETQ. Between the trimmed V and J ends, which lost 4 bases and 5 bases, there was a span of 10 bases. Here the CDR3 DNA reads TGCGCCAGCAGCCTTGAAATACACAATGAGCAGTTCTTC. It yields the protein CASSLEIHNEQFF.

This clone was seen only once. CDR3 region: CASISRVSYEQYF. CDR3 in DNA: TGTGCCAGCATCTCCAGGGTCTCCTACGAGCAGTACTTC. The chain links TRBV2 to TRBJ2-7; possible D gene TRBD1, 5 bases. CDR3 length: 13 amino acids. Germline CDR1 and CDR2: SNHLY and FYNNEI. V lost 7 bases and J lost 0, with 10 bases in between.

The V and J genes are TRBV6-6 and TRBJ2-7, with D perhaps TRBD2 (5 bases). CDR3 length equals 16 residues. V lost 0 bases to trimming and J lost 5 bases, with 17 bases between them. The germline gives CDR1 MNHNY, CDR2 SVGAGI (reference sequence). The CDR3 coding sequence is TGTGCCAGCAGTTACTCGCGACCAGACCCCGGGGACGAGCAGTACTTC. Its protein product is CASSYSRPDPGDEQYF.